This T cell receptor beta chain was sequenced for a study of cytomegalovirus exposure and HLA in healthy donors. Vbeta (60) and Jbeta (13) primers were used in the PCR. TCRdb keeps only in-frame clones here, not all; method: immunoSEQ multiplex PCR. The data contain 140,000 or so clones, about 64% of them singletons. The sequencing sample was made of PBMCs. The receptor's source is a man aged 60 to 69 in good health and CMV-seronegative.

The CDR3 is CASSLNPGGHNEQFF. The CDR3 DNA sequence: TGTGCCAGCAGCTTAAACCCGGGAGGGCACAATGAGCAGTTCTTC. The rearrangement links TRBV7-3 to TRBJ2-1; the match to TRBD2 covers 8 bases. With 1 base clipped from V and 5 bases from J, the junction kept 4 bases outside the gene matches. CDR3 length: 15 residues. The germline V gene encodes CDR1 SGHTA and CDR2 FQGTGA.